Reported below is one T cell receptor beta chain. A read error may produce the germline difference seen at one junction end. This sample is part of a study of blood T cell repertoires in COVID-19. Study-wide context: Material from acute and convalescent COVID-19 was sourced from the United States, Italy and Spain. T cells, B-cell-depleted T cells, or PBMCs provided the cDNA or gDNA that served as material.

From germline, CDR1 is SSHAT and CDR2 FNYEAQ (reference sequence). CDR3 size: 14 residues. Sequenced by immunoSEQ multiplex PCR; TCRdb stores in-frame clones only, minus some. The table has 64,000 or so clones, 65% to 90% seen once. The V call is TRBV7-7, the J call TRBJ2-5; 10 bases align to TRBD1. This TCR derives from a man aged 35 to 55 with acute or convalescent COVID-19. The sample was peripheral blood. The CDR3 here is CASSFGQGEETQYF. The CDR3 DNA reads TGTGCTAGCAGCTTCGGACAGGGGGAAGAGACCCAGTACTTC. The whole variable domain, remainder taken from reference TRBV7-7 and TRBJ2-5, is GAGVSQSPRYKVTKRGQDVTLRCDPISSHATLYWYQQALGQGPEFLTYFNYEAQPDKSGLPSDRFSAERPEGSISTLTIQRTEQRDSAMYRCASSFGQGEETQYFGPGTRLLVL.